This T cell receptor (beta chain) was profiled in a study of cytomegalovirus exposure and HLA in healthy donors. Study-wide points: Most TCR sequences were uncommon, yet certain public TCRs appeared in many donors.

The CDR3 is 15 residues long. Between the trimmed V and J ends, which lost 0 bases and 2 bases, there was a span of 8 bases. The germline V gene has CDR1 SGHRS and CDR2 YFSETQ. Use of 60 Vbeta and 13 Jbeta primers characterized the PCR. The table came from immunoSEQ multiplex PCR; TCRdb's copy has only in-frame clones and leaves some out. The data show around 210,000 clones, with about 85% seen just once and 0.2% to 0.3% held by the top ten. About this clone itself: What it recognizes is unknown.

Sequencing used PBMCs. The chain combines TRBV5-1 with TRBJ2-2; D possibly corresponds to TRBD1 (6 bases). The TCR was taken from a girl aged 2 to 10 in good health and CMV-seronegative. CDR3 protein: CASSLAQGNTGELFF. As DNA, the CDR3 is TGCGCCAGCAGCTTGGCACAGGGAAACACCGGGGAGCTGTTTTTT. The whole variable domain, filled in from reference TRBV5-1 and TRBJ2-2, reads KAGVTQTPRYLIKTRGQQVTLSCSPISGHRSVSWYQQTPGQGLQFLFEYFSETQRNKGNFPGRFSGRQFSNSRSEMNVSTLELGDSALYLCASSLAQGNTGELFFGEGSRLTVL.